This entry features one TCR beta chain sequence. The antigen is unknown. Receiving focal radiation plus CTLA-4 blockade with ipilimumab were patients who had chemo-refractory metastatic non-small-cell lung cancer. These data originate in a study of radiotherapy plus CTLA-4 blockade in lung cancer. Study at large: Objective response rate was over 15%; disease control rate, under 35%. Findings and caveats of the study: Interferon-beta, together with early blood T cell clone dynamics, reportedly best predicted response. After radiotherapy and ipilimumab, tumor-derived clones expanded in peripheral blood.

Clones were read by immunoSEQ multiplex PCR, and TCRdb kept only the in-frame ones, dropping some. The table lists about 87,000 clones, around 86% of them singletons, with roughly 17% in the top ten. Trimming pared 3 bases from V and 3 bases from J, leaving 5 bases between. Germline V lookup: CDR1 SNHLY, CDR2 FYNNEI. The CDR3 totals 12 residues. The source material was peripheral blood, sampled from a patient treated with radiotherapy plus ipilimumab. The TCR sequence derives from a human donor with non-small cell lung cancer that progressed on radiotherapy plus ipilimumab. The chain links TRBV2 to TRBJ1-1; D is ambiguous. This CDR3 is CASSDPDTEAFF. The CDR3 DNA reads TGTGCCAGCAGTGATCCCGACACTGAAGCTTTCTTT.